This T cell receptor (beta chain) was sequenced for a study of cytomegalovirus exposure and HLA in healthy donors. Use of 60 Vbeta and 13 Jbeta primers characterized the PCR. Clones were sequenced by immunoSEQ multiplex PCR, and TCRdb holds only the in-frame ones, with some missing. Of some 120,000 clones in the sample, roughly 83% are singletons; the top ten hold 20%. Germline V gene data show CDR1 as SGHAT and CDR2 as FQNNGV. V shed 3 bases and J shed 0 bases, with 8 bases lying between them. The length of the CDR3 is 14 residues. The rearrangement uses TRBV11-2 and TRBJ2-5; D is uncertain. The sequenced sample consisted of PBMCs. The clonotype originates from a man in his late teens or twenties in good health and CMV-seropositive. CDR3 DNA sequence: TGTGCCAGCAGCTTGTCAGGTTACCAAGAGACCCAGTACTTC. This gives the protein CASSLSGYQETQYF. The full variable domain, in which reference TRBV11-2 and TRBJ2-5 provide the parts outside the CDR3, is EAGVAQSPRYKIIEKRQSVAFWCNPISGHATLYWYQQILGQGPKLLIQFQNNGVVDDSQLPKDRFSAERLKGVDSTLKIQPAKLEDSAVYLCASSLSGYQETQYFGPGTRLLVL.